Following are 5 T cell receptor beta chains from one sample sequenced in a study of regulatory T cells in long-lasting Graves disease. Time point in this sample: newly diagnosed GD, antithyroid drugs for less than 3 months. From PBMCs, RNA was extracted and then used to make the TCR library. Researchers made TCR beta libraries by using iRepertoire HTBI primers and running Arm-PCR on CDR3 regions. One entry per CDR3 protein, called by TCRdb with MiXCR from the multiplex PCR reads. The sample includes a few hundred thousand distinct CDR3 sequences, around 19% of them seen just once. Source: peripheral blood mononuclear cells (PBMCs), taken at new diagnosis, from a patient treated with antithyroid drugs. Receptors were obtained from a female donor with Graves disease.

This clonotype was found many times. The chain is built from TRBV5-6 and TRBJ1-1, with D uncertain. Germline CDR1 and CDR2: SGHDT and YYEEEE. V lost 3 bases and J lost 7, with 7 bases in between. The CDR3 is 11 residues long. CDR3 DNA: TGTGCCAGCAGCTCTCAGGTTGAAGCTTTCTTT. As protein: CASSSQVEAFF.

Turning to this clonotype: A far bigger clonotype differs at one base, so this is likely a read error. V and J are TRBV2 and TRBJ2-3; possible D gene TRBD2, 6 bases. The J call may be mistaken, given a closer DNA end match to TRBJ2-5. Germline V gene lookup returns CDR1 SNHLY and CDR2 FYNNEI. The CDR3 spans 17 residues. The DNA for the CDR3 is TGTGCCAGCAGTGAAGGTGTCGGCGGGGAGGCAAAAGAGACCCAGTACTTC. Its translation: CASSEGVGGEAKETQYF.

The CDR3 loop is CSAGETGDLGNEQFF. CDR3 DNA sequence: TGCAGTGCTGGGGAGACAGGCGACCTCGGCAATGAGCAGTTCTTC. This sequence joins TRBV20-1 and TRBJ2-1, with D possibly being TRBD1 (6 bases). Trimming left V 5 bases short and J 6 bases short, with 20 bases between. This CDR3 contains 15 residues. Looked up from germline, CDR1 is DFQATT and CDR2 is SNEGSKA (reference sequence).

The CDR3 is CSARNGGVTADTQYF. CDR3 sequence (DNA): TGCAGTGCTAGGAACGGCGGGGTAACGGCAGATACGCAGTATTTT. V usage is TRBV20-1 and J usage is TRBJ2-3, with a weak D call TRBD2 (6 bases). This CDR3 is built from 15 residues. V was cut by 3 bases and J by 4 bases, with 17 bases left in between. Germline V gives CDR1 DFQATT, CDR2 SNEGSKA (reference sequence).

Points on this clonotype: A much larger clone is a single base away; this may be a read error. This rearrangement joins TRBV4-2 to TRBJ2-7; 8 bases agree with TRBD1. The CDR3 is 16 amino acids. Germline V lookup: CDR1 LGHNA, CDR2 YNFKEQ. The CDR3 reads CASSRNTGTGFYERYF. CDR3 nucleotides: TGTGCCAGCAGCCGTAACACCGGGACAGGCTTCTACGAGCGGTACTTC.